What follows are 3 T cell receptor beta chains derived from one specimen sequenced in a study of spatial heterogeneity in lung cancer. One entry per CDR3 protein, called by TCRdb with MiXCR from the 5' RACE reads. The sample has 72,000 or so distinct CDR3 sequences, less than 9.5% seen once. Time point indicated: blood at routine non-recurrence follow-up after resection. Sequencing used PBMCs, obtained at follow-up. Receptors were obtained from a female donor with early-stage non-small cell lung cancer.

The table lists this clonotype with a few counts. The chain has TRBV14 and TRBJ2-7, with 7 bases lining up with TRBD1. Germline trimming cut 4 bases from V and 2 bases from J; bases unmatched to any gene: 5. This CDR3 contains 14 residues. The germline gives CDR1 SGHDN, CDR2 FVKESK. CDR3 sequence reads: CASSPAGGPYEQYF. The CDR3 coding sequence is TGTGCCAGCAGCCCGGCAGGGGGTCCCTACGAGCAGTACTTC.

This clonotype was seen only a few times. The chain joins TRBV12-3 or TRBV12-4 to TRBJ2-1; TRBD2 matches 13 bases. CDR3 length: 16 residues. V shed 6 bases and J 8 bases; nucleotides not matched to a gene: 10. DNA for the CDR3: TGTGCCAGCAGCCCCGGACTAGCGGGAGCCATAGATGAGCAGTTCTTC. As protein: CASSPGLAGAIDEQFF.

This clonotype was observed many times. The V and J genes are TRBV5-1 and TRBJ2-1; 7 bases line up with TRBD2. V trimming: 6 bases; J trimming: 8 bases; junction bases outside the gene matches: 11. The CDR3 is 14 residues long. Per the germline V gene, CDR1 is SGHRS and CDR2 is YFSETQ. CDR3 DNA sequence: TGCGCCAGCAAGGAGGCTAGCGGCAGACATGAGCAGTTCTTC. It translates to CASKEASGRHEQFF.